This is a list of T cell receptor beta chains from one sample in a study of OX40 agonist ivuxolimab in advanced cancers. TCRdb's table, derived via immunoSEQ multiplex PCR, lists solely in-frame clones and lacks some. This sample yields 70,000 to 85,000 clones, of which approximately 90% are seen a single time; 4.8% belongs to the top ten. The sequenced sample was CD4+ or CD8+ T cells sorted from blood, obtained in a trial of the OX40 agonist ivuxolimab. The receptors originated from an adult with an advanced solid tumor such as melanoma, head and neck, liver or kidney cancer. Both conserved end residues are part of each CDR3. Fields, in order: V gene, clone size, J gene, CDR3 protein. A row's size may be missing; if present it is once, few, many or a size class.

TRBV2,NA,TRBJ2-4,CASSVGNIQYF
TRBV18,NA,TRBJ1-5,CASSPFPTGGNQPQHF
TRBV11-3,NA,TRBJ2-5,CASSLVASQETQYF
TRBV15,NA,TRBJ2-4,CATSAGGPYIQYF
TRBV2,NA,TRBJ1-5,CASSGTGGDQPQHF
TRBV28,NA,TRBJ2-5,CASSAPGLASQEETQYF
TRBV5-1,NA,TRBJ2-1,CASSSTAGASYNEQFF
TRBV18,NA,TRBJ2-3,CASSLGFSGTDTQYF
TRBV4-2,NA,TRBJ2-7,CASSKRGLAGDTYEQYF
TRBV9,NA,TRBJ2-5,CASSPRGAQETQYF
TRBV6-5,NA,TRBJ2-1,CASRGESAYNEQFF
TRBV20-1,once,TRBJ1-1,CSANVNTEAFF
TRBV28,NA,TRBJ2-1,CASNSNAPSEQFF
TRBV6-6,NA,TRBJ2-7,CASRDYEQYF
TRBV4-1,few,TRBJ1-5,CASSQGTGNQPQHF
TRBV13,NA,TRBJ2-2,CASSLVPGTSGRATGELFF
TRBV10-1,NA,TRBJ2-7,CASSGGASYEQYF
TRBV7-2,NA,TRBJ2-1,CASSPLGPYNEQFF
TRBV5-1,NA,TRBJ1-3,CASSLVTGGNTIYF
TRBV5-1,NA,TRBJ1-1,CASSLGGGNTEAFF
TRBV4-1,once,TRBJ1-5,CASSQVEQYSNQPQHF
TRBV7-2,NA,TRBJ2-7,CASSLVWGEEQYF
TRBV10-3,NA,TRBJ1-4,CATEQGGGRGAGEKLFF
TRBV5-4,NA,TRBJ2-2,CASSLVLAGANTGELFF
TRBV11-2,NA,TRBJ2-5,CASSLQGGGQETQYF
TRBV6-4,NA,TRBJ2-1,CASRTTTSGSGDEQFF
TRBV9,NA,TRBJ1-5,CASSGGLGNQPQHF
TRBV5-1,NA,TRBJ2-1,CASSIAGSSYNEQFF
TRBV19,NA,TRBJ2-7,CASSIGTVFYEQYF
TRBV28,NA,TRBJ2-2,CASSLPSGRAGTGELFF
TRBV6-1,NA,TRBJ1-5,CASRGLYSNQPQHF
TRBV7-9,NA,TRBJ1-1,CASSSRTGMNTEAFF
TRBV5-1,NA,TRBJ1-1,CASSFDQNTEAFF
TRBV27,once,TRBJ1-2,CASRQPGQGNYGYTF
TRBV28,NA,TRBJ2-1,CASSLKVAGGDEQFF
TRBV9,NA,TRBJ2-7,CASSESLANSYEQYF
TRBV27,NA,TRBJ2-1,CASSFLDSHNEQFF
TRBV19,NA,TRBJ2-1,CASSIAGTTPYNEQFF
TRBV19,few,TRBJ1-5,CASKTVGNQPQHF
TRBV7-9,once,TRBJ2-3,CASSFPGQRTDTQYF
TRBV15,NA,TRBJ2-5,CATSRGDRGRETQYF
TRBV19,NA,TRBJ2-7,CASSPMRSGVYEQYF
TRBV27,NA,TRBJ2-3,CASSFRPRDFYRTQYF
TRBV19,NA,TRBJ1-4,CASSIQGRAFNEKLFF
TRBV5-6,NA,TRBJ1-6,CASSLNSRSPLHF
TRBV6-6,NA,TRBJ1-4,CASSRELRLFF
TRBV13,NA,TRBJ2-7,CASSFGLRGNYEQYF
TRBV27,NA,TRBJ2-7,CASSSRDRGFYEQYF
TRBV28,NA,TRBJ1-3,CASSFGARGNTIYF
TRBV15,NA,TRBJ2-7,CATSRAGTKTYEQYF
TRBV19,NA,TRBJ1-3,CASSDRVSGNTIYF
TRBV6-5,NA,TRBJ2-1,CASSYGGGGVYNEQFF